Given below is one TCR beta chain in context. This sample is part of a study of control samples from healthy donors and cancer patients. Clones were read by immunoSEQ multiplex PCR, and TCRdb kept only the in-frame ones, dropping some. There are 65,000 to 100,000 clones in the sample; roughly nine tenths occur only once, and approximately 18% lies in the top ten. This TCR derives from a man aged 45 to 65 in good health. Sequencing input: blood.

The CDR3 sequence is CAISEPGRQETQYF. The DNA of the CDR3 is TGTGCCATCAGTGAACCAGGGAGACAAGAGACCCAGTACTTC. This chain uses TRBV10-3 with TRBJ2-5, with D perhaps given as TRBD1 or TRBD2 (5 bases each). Deletions cut 3 bases from V and 2 bases from J, with 10 bases between. The CDR3 is 14 residues long. Germline CDR1 is ENHRY and CDR2 is SYGVKD.